The rows below give T cell receptor beta chains drawn from one sample of a study of blood T cells in healthy people across ages. TCRdb recomputed calls from the 5' RACE reads with MiXCR, one row per CDR3 protein. The sample consists of fewer than 1.5 million distinct CDR3 sequences, roughly 40% of them appearing once. Sequencing used blood. These receptors were taken from a woman aged 18-29 years in good health. Each CDR3 is given with its conserved first and last residue.

v_gene	j_gene	CDR3aa
TRBV5-1	TRBJ2-5	CASSLLGQVEETQYF
TRBV7-3	TRBJ1-1	CASSLNDGNTEAFF
TRBV6-2/TRBV6-3	TRBJ2-3	CASTALGYSTDTQYF
TRBV6-1	TRBJ2-3	CASSEGPRDTQYF
TRBV4-2	TRBJ2-5	CASSLGEPQETQYF
TRBV10-3	TRBJ2-5	CAISRSSGGETQYF
TRBV2	-	CASELSQETQFF
TRBV7-3	TRBJ2-1	CASRPPTANEQFF
TRBV2	TRBJ2-1	CASSEQGGLYNEQFF
TRBV20-1	TRBJ1-2	CSASLQSDYGYTF
TRBV29-1	TRBJ2-3	CSVDGGHDTQYF
TRBV29-1	TRBJ2-1	CSADGGDGDNEQFF
TRBV11-3	TRBJ2-1	CASSPRGGGSNEQFF
TRBV6-2/TRBV6-3	TRBJ2-7	CASSYRIAGGQYETQSF
TRBV27	TRBJ1-1	CASHPGQGTEAFF
TRBV7-9	TRBJ2-1	CASSLLFGWAEQFF
TRBV20-1	TRBJ2-3	CSARDRAGVAHTDTQYF
TRBV5-1	TRBJ2-7	CASGLVPPYEQYF
TRBV20-1	TRBJ2-1	CSARAGRSRAGNEQFF
TRBV30	TRBJ1-2	CAWSLRGGGYTF
TRBV30	TRBJ2-3	CASTRGASGGTDTQYF
TRBV20-1	-	CSAPGQGQETQFF
TRBV5-8	TRBJ1-6	CASSLIGTENSPLHF
TRBV5-1	TRBJ2-1	CASSLRTGGNGEQFF
TRBV6-5	TRBJ2-7	CASSPMRATNYEQYF
TRBV20-1	TRBJ1-4	CSARYGSGGEKLFF
TRBV20-1	TRBJ2-3	CSAPSGVSTDTQYF
TRBV20-1	TRBJ1-4	CSARVGSGPEKLFF